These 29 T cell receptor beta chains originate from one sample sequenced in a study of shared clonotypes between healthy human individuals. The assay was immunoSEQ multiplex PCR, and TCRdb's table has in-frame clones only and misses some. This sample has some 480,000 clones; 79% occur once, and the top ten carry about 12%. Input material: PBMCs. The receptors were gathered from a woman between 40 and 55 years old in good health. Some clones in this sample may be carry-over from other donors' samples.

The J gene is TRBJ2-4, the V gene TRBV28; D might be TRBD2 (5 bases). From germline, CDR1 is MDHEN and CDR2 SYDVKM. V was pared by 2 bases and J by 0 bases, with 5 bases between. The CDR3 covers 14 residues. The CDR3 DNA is TGTGCCAGCAGTTTAAGCGGAGCCAAAAACATTCAGTACTTC. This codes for CASSLSGAKNIQYF.

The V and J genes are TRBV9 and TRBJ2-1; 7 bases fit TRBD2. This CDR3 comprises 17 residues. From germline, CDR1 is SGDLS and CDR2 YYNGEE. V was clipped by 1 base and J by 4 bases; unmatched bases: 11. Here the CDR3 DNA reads TGTGCCAGCAGCGTACAGGGAGGGCCGAGGACGTACAATGAGCAGTTCTTC. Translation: CASSVQGGPRTYNEQFF.

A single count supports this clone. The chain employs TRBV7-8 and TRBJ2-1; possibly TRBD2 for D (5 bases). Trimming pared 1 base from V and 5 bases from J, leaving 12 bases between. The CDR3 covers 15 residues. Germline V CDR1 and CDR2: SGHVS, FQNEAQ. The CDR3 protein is CASSLGLAGNNEQFF. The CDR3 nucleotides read TGTGCCAGCAGCTTAGGCCTAGCCGGGAACAATGAGCAGTTCTTC.

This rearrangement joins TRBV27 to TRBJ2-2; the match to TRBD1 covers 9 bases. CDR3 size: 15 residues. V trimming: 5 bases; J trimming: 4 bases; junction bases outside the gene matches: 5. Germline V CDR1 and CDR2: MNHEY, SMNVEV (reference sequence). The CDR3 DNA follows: TGTGCCAGCAGTGGACCGGGACAGGGCACCGGGGAGCTGTTTTTT. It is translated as CASSGPGQGTGELFF.

The CDR3 DNA reads as TGTGCCTGGAGTGTATTACAGGGGGCCTACGAGCAGTACTTC. Amino acid sequence: CAWSVLQGAYEQYF. This chain links TRBV30 with TRBJ2-5; 8 bases fit TRBD1. The DNA end lines up better with TRBJ2-7; the J call may be wrong. The CDR3 is 14 amino acids. In germline, CDR1 is GTSNPN, CDR2 SVGIG (reference sequence).

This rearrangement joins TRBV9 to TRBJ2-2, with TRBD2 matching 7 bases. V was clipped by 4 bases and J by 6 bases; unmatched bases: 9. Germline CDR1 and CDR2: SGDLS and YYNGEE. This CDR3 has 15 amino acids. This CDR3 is CASSSRGVGAGELFF. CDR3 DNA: TGTGCCAGCAGCTCTCGGGGGGTGGGAGCCGGGGAGCTGTTTTTT.

CDR3 in amino acids: CSARQAELPFF. CDR3 nucleotides: TGCAGTGCTAGACAAGCGGAGCTCCCGTTCTTC. The chain recombines TRBV20-1 with TRBJ2-1; weak D call: TRBD2 (5 bases). The V end was cut by 2 bases, the J end by 15 bases, with 14 bases between. The CDR3 contains 11 residues. Looked up from germline, CDR1 is DFQATT and CDR2 is SNEGSKA (reference sequence).

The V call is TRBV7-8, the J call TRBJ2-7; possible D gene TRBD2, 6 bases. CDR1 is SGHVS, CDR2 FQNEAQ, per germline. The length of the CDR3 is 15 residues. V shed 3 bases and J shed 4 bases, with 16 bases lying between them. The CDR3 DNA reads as TGTGCCAGCAGCTTGGCCGGGACTGGGGTTTACGAGCAGTACTTC. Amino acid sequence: CASSLAGTGVYEQYF.

The CDR3, as DNA: TGCGCCAGCAGCCCGGCGCGGGAAACAGATACGCAGTATTTT. Its protein is CASSPARETDTQYF. The chain carries TRBV5-1 and TRBJ2-3; the D gene is possibly TRBD2 (6 bases). Trimming took 4 bases from V and 3 from J, leaving 12 bases between them. The CDR3 totals 14 residues. Germline V CDR1 and CDR2: SGHRS, YFSETQ. The variable domain in full, with the rest retrieved from reference TRBV5-1 and TRBJ2-3, is KAGVTQTPRYLIKTRGQQVTLSCSPISGHRSVSWYQQTPGQGLQFLFEYFSETQRNKGNFPGRFSGRQFSNSRSEMNVSTLELGDSALYLCASSPARETDTQYFGPGTRLTVL.

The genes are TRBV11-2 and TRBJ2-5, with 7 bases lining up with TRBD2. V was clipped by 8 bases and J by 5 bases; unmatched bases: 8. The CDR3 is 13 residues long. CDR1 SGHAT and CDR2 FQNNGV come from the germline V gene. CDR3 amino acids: CASRRGGGETQYF. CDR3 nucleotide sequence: TGTGCCAGCCGTCGCGGGGGAGGGGAGACCCAGTACTTC.

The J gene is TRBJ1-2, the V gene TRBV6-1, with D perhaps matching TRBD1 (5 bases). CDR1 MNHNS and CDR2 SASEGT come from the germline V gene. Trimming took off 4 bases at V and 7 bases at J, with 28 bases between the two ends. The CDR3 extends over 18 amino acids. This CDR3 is CASSGGGTPPNGHIGYTF. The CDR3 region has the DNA TGTGCCAGCAGTGGGGGGGGGACCCCACCTAACGGGCATATTGGCTACACCTTC.

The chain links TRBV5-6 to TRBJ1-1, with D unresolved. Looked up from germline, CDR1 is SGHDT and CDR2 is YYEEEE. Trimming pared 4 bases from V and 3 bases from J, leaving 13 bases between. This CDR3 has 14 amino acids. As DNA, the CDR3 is TGTGCCAGCAGCCCCTTCGGTAGATACACTGAAGCTTTCTTT. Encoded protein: CASSPFGRYTEAFF.

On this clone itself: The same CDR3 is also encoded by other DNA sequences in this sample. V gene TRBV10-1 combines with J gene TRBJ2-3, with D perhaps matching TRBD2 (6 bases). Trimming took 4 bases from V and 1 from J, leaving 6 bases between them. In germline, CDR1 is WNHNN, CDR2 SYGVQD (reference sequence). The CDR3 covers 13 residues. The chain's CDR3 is CASSASGTDTQYF. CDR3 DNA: TGCGCCAGCAGTGCTAGCGGCACAGATACGCAGTATTTT.

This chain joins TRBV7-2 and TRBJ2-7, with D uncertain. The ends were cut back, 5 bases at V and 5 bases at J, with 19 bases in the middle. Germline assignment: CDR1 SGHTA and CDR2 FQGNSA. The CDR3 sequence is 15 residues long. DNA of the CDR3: TGTGCCAGCAGCCCCCTTGGCAGGATCGGCAACGAGCAGTACTTC. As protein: CASSPLGRIGNEQYF.

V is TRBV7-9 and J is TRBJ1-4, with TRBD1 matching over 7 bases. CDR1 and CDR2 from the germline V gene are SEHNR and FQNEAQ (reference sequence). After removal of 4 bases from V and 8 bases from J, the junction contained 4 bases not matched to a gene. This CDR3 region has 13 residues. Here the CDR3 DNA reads TGTGCCAGCAGCTCCGGGACAGCAGAAAAACTGTTTTTT. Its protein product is CASSSGTAEKLFF. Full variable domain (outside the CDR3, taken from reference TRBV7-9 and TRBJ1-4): DTGVSQNPRHKITKRGQNVTFRCDPISEHNRLYWYRQTLGQGPEFLTYFQNEAQLEKSRLLSDRFSAERPKGSFSTLEIQRTEQGDSAMYLCASSSGTAEKLFFGSGTQLSVL.

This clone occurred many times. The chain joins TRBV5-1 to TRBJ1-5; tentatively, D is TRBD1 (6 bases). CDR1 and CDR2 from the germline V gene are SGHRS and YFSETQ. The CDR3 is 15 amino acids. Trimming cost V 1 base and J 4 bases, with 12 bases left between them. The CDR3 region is CASSLRPGENQPQHF. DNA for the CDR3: TGCGCCAGCAGCTTGCGGCCAGGGGAGAATCAGCCCCAGCATTTT. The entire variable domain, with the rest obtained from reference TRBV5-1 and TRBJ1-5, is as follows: KAGVTQTPRYLIKTRGQQVTLSCSPISGHRSVSWYQQTPGQGLQFLFEYFSETQRNKGNFPGRFSGRQFSNSRSEMNVSTLELGDSALYLCASSLRPGENQPQHFGDGTRLSIL.

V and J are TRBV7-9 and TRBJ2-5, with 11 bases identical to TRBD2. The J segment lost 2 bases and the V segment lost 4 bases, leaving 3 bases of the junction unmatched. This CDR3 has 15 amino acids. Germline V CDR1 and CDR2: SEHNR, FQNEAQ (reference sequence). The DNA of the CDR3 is TGTGCCAGCAGCTCGCGGACTAGCGGGCAAGAGACCCAGTACTTC. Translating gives CASSSRTSGQETQYF. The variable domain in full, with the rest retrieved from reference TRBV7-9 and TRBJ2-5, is DTGVSQNPRHKITKRGQNVTFRCDPISEHNRLYWYRQTLGQGPEFLTYFQNEAQLEKSRLLSDRFSAERPKGSFSTLEIQRTEQGDSAMYLCASSSRTSGQETQYFGPGTRLLVL.

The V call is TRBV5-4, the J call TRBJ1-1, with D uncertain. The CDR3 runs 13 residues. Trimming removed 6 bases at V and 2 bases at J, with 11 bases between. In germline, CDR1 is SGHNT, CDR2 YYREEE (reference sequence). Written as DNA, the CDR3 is TGTGCCAGCACGGCGGGTACCAACACTGAAGCTTTCTTT. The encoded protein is CASTAGTNTEAFF.

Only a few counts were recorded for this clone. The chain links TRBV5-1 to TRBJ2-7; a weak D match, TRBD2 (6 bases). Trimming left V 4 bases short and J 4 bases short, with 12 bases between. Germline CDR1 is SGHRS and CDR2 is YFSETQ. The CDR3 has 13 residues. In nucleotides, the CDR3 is TGCGCCAGCAGCGAGGTTGGGGGGTACGAGCAGTACTTC. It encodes CASSEVGGYEQYF.

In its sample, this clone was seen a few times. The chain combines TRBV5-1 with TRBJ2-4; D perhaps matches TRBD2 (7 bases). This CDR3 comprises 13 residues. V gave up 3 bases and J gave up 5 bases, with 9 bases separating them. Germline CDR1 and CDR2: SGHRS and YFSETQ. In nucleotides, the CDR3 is TGCGCCAGCAGCTGGGAGGGGGAAAACATTCAGTACTTC. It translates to CASSWEGENIQYF.

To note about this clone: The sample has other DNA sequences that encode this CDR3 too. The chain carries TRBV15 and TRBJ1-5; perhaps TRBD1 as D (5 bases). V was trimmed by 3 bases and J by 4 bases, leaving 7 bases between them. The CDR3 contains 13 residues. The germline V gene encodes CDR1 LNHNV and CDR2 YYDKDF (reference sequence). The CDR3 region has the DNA TGTGCCACCAGCAGGGACACAAATCAGCCCCAGCATTTT. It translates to CATSRDTNQPQHF. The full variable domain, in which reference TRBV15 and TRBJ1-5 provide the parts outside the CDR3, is DAMVIQNPRYQVTQFGKPVTLSCSQTLNHNVMYWYQQKSSQAPKLLFHYYDKDFNNEADTPDNFQSRRPNTSFCFLDIRSPGLGDTAMYLCATSRDTNQPQHFGDGTRLSIL.

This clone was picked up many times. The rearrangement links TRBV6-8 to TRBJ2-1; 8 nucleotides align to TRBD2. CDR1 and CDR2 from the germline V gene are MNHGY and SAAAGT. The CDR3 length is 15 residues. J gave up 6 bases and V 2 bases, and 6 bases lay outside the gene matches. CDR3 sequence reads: CASSYRREVPNEQFF. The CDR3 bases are TGTGCCAGCAGTTACAGGCGGGAGGTTCCCAATGAGCAGTTCTTC.

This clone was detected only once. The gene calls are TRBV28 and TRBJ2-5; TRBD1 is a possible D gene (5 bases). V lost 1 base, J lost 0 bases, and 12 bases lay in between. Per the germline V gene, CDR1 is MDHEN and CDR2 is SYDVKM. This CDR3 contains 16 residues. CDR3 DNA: TGTGCCAGCAGTTTATCCAAGACAGCGTACCAAGAGACCCAGTACTTC. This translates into CASSLSKTAYQETQYF.

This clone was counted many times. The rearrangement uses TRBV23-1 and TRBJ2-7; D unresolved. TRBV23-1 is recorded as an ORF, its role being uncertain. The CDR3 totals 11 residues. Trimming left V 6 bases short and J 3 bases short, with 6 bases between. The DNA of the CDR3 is TGCGCCAGCAGCCCTCTCTACGAGCAGTACTTC. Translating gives CASSPLYEQYF.

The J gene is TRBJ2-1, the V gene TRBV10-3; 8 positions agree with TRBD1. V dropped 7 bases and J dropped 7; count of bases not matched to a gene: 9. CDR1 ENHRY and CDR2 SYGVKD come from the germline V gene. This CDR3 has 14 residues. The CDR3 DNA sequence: TGTGCCATCACTCAGGGGGCGCAGGTTAATGAGCAGTTCTTC. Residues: CAITQGAQVNEQFF.

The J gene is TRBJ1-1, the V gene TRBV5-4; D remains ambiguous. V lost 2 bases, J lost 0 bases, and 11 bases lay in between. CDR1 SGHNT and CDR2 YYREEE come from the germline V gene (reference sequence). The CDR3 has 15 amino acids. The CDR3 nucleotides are TGTGCCAGCAGCTTTGGAACGCCCATGAACACTGAAGCTTTCTTT. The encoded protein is CASSFGTPMNTEAFF. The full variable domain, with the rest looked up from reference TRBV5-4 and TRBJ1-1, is ETGVTQSPTHLIKTRGQQVTLRCSSQSGHNTVSWYQQALGQGPQFIFQYYREEENGRGNFPPRFSGLQFPNYSSELNVNALELDDSALYLCASSFGTPMNTEAFFGQGTRLTVV.

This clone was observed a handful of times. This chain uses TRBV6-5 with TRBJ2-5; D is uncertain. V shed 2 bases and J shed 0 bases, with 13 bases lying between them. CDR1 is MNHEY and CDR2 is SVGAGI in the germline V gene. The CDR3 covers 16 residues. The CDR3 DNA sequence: TGTGCCAGCAGTTACGCCGACACCTTGTACCAAGAGACCCAGTACTTC. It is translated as CASSYADTLYQETQYF.

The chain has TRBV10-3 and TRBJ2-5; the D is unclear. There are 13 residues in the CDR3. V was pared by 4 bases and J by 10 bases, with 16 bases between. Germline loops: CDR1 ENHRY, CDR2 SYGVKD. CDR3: CAISVSGPRVQYF. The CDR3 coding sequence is TGTGCCATCAGTGTGTCGGGCCCCCGAGTCCAGTACTTC.

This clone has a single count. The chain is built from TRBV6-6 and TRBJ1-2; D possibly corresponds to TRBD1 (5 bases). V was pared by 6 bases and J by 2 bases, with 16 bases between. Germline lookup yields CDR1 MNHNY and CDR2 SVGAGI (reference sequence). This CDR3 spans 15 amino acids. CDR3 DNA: TGTGCCAGCAGACGAGGGACCGAGCCCAACTATGGCTACACCTTC. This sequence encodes CASRRGTEPNYGYTF.